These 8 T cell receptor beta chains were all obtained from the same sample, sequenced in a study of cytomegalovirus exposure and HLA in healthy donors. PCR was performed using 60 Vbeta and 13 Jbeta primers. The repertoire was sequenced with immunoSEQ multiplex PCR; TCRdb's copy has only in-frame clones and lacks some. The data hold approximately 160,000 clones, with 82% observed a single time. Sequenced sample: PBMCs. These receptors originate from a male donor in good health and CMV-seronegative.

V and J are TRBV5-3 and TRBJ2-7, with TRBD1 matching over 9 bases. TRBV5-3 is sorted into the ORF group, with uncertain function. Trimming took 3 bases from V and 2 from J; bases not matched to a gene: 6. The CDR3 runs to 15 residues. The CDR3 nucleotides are TGTGCCAGAAGCTCACCGGGACAGGGAACCTACGAGCAGTACTTC. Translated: CARSSPGQGTYEQYF.

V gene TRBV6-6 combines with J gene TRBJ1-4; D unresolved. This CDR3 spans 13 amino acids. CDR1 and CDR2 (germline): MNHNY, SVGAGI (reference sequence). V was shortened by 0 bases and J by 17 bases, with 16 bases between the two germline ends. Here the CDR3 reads CASSYSSPLALFF. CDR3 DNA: TGTGCCAGCAGTTACTCTTCTCCATTAGCTCTTTTTTTT.

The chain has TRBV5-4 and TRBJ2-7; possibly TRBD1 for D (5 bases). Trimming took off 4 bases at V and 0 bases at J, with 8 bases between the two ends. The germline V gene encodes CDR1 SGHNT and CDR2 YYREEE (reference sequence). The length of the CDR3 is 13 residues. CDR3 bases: TGTGCCAGCAGCCAACAGGACTCCTACGAGCAGTACTTC. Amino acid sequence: CASSQQDSYEQYF.

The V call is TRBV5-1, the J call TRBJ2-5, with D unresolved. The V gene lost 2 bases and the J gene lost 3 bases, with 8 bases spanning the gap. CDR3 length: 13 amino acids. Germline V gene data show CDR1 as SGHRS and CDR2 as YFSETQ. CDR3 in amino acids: CASSFSPEETQYF. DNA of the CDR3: TGCGCCAGCAGCTTCTCTCCAGAAGAGACCCAGTACTTC.

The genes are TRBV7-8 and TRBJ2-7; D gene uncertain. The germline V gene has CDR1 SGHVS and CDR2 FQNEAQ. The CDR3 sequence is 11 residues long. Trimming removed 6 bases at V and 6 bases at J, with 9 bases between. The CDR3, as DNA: TGTGCCAGCAGGGAGTACGGCGAGCAGTACTTC. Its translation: CASREYGEQYF.

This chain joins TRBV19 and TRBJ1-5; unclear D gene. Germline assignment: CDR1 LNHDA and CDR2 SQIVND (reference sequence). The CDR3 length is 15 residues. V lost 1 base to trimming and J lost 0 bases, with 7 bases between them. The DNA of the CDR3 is TGTGCCAGTAGTATAGTTCTTTTTAGCAATCAGCCCCAGCATTTT. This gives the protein CASSIVLFSNQPQHF.

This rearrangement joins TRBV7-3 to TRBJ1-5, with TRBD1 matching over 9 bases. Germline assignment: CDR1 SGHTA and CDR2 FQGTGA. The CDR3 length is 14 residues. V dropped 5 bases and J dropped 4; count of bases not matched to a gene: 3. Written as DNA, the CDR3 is TGTGCCAGCAGCCCAGGGACAGGGAATCAGCCCCAGCATTTT. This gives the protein CASSPGTGNQPQHF.

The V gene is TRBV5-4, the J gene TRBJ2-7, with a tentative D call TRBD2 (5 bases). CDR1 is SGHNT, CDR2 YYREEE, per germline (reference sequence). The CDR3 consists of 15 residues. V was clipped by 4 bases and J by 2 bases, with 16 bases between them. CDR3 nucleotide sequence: TGTGCCAGCAGCCCGGAGGTTGGGAAAACCTACGAGCAGTACTTC. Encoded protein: CASSPEVGKTYEQYF.